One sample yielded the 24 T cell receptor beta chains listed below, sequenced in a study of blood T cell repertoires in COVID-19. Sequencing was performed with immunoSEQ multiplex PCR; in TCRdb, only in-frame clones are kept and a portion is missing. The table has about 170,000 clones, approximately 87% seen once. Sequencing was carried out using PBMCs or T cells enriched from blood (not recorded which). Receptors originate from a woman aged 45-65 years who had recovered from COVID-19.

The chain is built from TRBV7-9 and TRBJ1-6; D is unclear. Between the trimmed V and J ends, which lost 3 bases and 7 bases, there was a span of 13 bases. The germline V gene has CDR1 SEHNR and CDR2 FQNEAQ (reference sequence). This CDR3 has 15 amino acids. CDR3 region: CASSLDGRKNSPLHF. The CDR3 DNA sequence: TGTGCCAGCAGCTTGGATGGCAGGAAAAATTCACCCCTCCACTTT.

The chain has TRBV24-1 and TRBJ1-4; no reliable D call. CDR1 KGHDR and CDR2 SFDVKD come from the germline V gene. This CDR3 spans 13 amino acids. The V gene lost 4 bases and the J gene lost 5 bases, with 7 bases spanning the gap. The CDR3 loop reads CATSDSYNEKLFF. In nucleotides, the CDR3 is TGTGCCACCAGTGACAGTTACAATGAAAAACTGTTTTTT.

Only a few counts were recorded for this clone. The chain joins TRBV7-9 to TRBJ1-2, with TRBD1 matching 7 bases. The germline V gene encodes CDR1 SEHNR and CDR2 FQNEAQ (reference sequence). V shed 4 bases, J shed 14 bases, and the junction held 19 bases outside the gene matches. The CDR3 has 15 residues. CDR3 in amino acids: CASSSIRGDSRLRTF. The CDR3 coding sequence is TGTGCCAGCAGCTCAATTAGGGGGGACAGCCGATTAAGGACCTTC.

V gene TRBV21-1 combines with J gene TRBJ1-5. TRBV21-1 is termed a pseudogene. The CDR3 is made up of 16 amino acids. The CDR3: CASSSHLGGGNQPQHF. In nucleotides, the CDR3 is TGTGCCAGCAGCTCCCACCTAGGAGGGGGCAATCAGCCCCAGCATTTT.

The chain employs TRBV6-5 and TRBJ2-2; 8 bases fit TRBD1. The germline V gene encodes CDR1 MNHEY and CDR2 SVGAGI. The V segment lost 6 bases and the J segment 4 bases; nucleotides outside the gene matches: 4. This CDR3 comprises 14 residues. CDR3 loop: CASRIGQGTGELFF. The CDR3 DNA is TGTGCCAGCAGGATCGGACAGGGCACCGGGGAGCTGTTTTTT.

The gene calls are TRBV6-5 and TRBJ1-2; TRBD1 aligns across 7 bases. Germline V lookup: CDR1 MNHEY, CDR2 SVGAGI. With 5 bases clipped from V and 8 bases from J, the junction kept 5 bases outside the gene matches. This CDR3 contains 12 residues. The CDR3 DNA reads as TGTGCCAGCAGTCAGGGGGTTGCCGGCTACACCTTC. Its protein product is CASSQGVAGYTF.

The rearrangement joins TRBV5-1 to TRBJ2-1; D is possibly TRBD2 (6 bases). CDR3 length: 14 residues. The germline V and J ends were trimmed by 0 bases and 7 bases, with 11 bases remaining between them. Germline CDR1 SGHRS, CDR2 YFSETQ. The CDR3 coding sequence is TGCGCCAGCAGCTTGGATGGACTACTAAATGAGCAGTTCTTC. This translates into CASSLDGLLNEQFF.

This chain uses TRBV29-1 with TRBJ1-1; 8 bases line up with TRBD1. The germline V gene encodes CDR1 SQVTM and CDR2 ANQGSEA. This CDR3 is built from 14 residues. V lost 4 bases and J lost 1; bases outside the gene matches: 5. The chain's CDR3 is CSVGSQGGNTEAFF. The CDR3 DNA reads TGCAGCGTTGGCTCACAGGGGGGGAACACTGAAGCTTTCTTT.

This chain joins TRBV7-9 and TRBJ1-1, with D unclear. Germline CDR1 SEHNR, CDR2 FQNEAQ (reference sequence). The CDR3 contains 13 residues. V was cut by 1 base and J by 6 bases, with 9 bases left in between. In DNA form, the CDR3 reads TGTGCCAGCAGCTTAGTACCGGGTTCTGAAGCTTTCTTT. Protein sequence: CASSLVPGSEAFF. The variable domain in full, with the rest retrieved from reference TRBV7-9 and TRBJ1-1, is DTGVSQNPRHKITKRGQNVTFRCDPISEHNRLYWYRQTLGQGPEFLTYFQNEAQLEKSRLLSDRFSAERPKGSFSTLEIQRTEQGDSAMYLCASSLVPGSEAFFGQGTRLTVV.

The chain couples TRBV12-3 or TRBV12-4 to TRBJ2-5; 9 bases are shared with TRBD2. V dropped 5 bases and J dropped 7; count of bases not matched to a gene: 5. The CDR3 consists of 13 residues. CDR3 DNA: TGTGCCAGCAGTCCCGGACTAGCGAGGACCCAGTACTTC. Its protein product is CASSPGLARTQYF.

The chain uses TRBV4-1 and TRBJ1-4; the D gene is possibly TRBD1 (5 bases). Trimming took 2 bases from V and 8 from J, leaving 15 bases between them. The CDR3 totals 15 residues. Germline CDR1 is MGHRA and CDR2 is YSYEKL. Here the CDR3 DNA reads TGCGCCAGCAGCCAAATCGGGACTGGACGAGAAAAACTGTTTTTT. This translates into CASSQIGTGREKLFF.

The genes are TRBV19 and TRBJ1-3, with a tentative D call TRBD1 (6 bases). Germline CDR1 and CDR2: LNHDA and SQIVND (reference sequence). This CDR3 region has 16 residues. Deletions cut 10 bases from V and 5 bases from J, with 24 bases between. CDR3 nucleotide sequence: TGTGCCACCGCGTCCCCCCAGAGGGGGTTTCGAAACACCATATATTTT. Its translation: CATASPQRGFRNTIYF. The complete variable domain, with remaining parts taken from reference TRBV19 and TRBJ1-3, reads DGGITQSPKYLFRKEGQNVTLSCEQNLNHDAMYWYRQDPGQGLRLIYYSQIVNDFQKGDIAEGYSVSREKKESFPLTVTSAQKNPTAFYLCATASPQRGFRNTIYFGEGSWLTVV.

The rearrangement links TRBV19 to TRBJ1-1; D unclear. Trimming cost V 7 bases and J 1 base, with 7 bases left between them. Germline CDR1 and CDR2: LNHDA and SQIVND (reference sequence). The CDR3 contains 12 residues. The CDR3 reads CASMRRNTEAFF. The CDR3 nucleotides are TGTGCCAGTATGAGGCGGAACACTGAAGCTTTCTTT.

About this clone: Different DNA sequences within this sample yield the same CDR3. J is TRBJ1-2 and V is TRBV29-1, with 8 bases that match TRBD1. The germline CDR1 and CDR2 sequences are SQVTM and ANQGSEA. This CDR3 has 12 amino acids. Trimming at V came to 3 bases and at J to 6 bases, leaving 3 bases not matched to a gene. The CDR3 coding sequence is TGCAGCGTTGATGTGACAGGGGATGGCTACACCTTC. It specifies CSVDVTGDGYTF.

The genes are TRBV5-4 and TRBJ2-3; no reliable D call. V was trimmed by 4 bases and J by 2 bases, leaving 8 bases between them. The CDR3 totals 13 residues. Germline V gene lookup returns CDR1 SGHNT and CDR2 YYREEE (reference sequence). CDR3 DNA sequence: TGTGCCAGCAGCCTAAGTCCCACAGATACGCAGTATTTT. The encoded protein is CASSLSPTDTQYF.

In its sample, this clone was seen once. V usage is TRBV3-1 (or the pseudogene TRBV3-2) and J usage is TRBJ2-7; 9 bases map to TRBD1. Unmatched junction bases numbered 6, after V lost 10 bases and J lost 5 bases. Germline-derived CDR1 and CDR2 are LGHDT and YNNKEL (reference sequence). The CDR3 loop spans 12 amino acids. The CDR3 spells CATWDRVNEQYV. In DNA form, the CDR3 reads TGTGCCACCTGGGACAGGGTCAACGAGCAGTACGTC.

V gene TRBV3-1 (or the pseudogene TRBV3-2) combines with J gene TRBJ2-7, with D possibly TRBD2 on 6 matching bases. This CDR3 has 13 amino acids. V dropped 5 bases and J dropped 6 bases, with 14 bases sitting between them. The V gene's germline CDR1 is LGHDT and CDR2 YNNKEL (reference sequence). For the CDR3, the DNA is TGTGCCAGCAGCGAAGGGACTTTCCGCGAGCAGTACGTC. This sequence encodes CASSEGTFREQYV.

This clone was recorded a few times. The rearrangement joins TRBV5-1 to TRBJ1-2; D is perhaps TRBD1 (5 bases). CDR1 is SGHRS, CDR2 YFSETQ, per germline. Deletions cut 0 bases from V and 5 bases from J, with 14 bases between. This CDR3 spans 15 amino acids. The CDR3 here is CASSLVMSGGYGYTF. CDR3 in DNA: TGCGCCAGCAGCTTGGTGATGTCGGGGGGATATGGCTACACCTTC.

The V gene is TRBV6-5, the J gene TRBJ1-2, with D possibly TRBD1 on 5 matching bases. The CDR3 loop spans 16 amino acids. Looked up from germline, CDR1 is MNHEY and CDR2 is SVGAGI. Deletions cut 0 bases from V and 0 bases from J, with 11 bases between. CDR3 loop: CASSYSGAGTNYGYTF. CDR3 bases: TGTGCCAGCAGTTACTCTGGGGCAGGAACTAACTATGGCTACACCTTC.

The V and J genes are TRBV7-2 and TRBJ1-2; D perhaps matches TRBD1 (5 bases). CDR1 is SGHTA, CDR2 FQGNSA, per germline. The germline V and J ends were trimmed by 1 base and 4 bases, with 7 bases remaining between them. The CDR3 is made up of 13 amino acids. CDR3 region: CASSLGQFYGYTF. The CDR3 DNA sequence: TGTGCCAGCAGCTTAGGACAGTTCTATGGCTACACCTTC.

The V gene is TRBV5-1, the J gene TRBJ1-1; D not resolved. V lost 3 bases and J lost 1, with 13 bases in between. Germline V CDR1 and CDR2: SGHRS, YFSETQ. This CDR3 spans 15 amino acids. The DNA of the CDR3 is TGCGCCAGCAGCTCCCGCCCAACTCAGAACACTGAAGCTTTCTTT. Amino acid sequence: CASSSRPTQNTEAFF.

The CDR3 bases are TGTGCCAGCAGATCTGAACGTAGCGGGAGTTTCGATGAGCAGTTCTTC. This translates into CASRSERSGSFDEQFF. The V gene is TRBV28, the J gene TRBJ2-1; TRBD2 matches 9 bases. V shed 6 bases, J shed 8 bases, and the junction held 14 bases outside the gene matches. This CDR3 contains 16 residues. Germline CDR1 reads MDHEN; CDR2 reads SYDVKM.

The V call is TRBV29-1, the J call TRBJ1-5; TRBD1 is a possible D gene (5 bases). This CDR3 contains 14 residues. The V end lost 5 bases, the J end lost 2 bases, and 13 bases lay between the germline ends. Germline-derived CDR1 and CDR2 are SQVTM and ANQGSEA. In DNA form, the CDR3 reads TGCAGCGTTTCTATGACGGGGGGCAATCAGCCCCAGCATTTT. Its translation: CSVSMTGGNQPQHF.

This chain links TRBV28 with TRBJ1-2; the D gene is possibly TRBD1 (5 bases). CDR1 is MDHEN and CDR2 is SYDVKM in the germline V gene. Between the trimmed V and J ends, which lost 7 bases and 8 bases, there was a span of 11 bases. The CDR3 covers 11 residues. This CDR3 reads CASNKGRGYTF. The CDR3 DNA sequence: TGTGCCAGCAACAAGGGGCGGGGCTACACCTTC.